A single sample gave rise to the 8 T cell receptor beta chains below, sequenced in a study of OX40 agonist ivuxolimab in advanced cancers. Clones were read by immunoSEQ multiplex PCR, and TCRdb kept only the in-frame ones, dropping some. The table lists around 28,000 clones, around 87% of them singletons. Sequenced here: CD4+ or CD8+ T cells sorted from blood, sampled in a trial of the OX40 agonist ivuxolimab. The receptors stem from an adult with an advanced solid tumor such as melanoma, head and neck, liver or kidney cancer.

This clone was counted a single time. The chain uses TRBV7-3 and TRBJ2-7; the match to TRBD1 covers 9 bases. CDR1 is SGHTA, CDR2 FQGTGA, per germline. This CDR3 spans 15 amino acids. V was clipped by 5 bases and J by 0 bases; unmatched bases: 5. The CDR3, as DNA: TGTGCCAGCAGCGTGACAGGGGGAGCCTCCTACGAGCAGTACTTC. Protein sequence: CASSVTGGASYEQYF. Full variable domain (remainder filled in from reference TRBV7-3 and TRBJ2-7): GAGVSQTPSNKVTEKGKYVELRCDPISGHTALYWYRQSLGQGPEFLIYFQGTGAADDSGLPNDRFFAVRPEGSVSTLKIQRTERGDSAVYLCASSVTGGASYEQYFGPGTRLTVT.

The chain couples TRBV25-1 to TRBJ1-4; D gene unclear. Germline lookup yields CDR1 MGHDK and CDR2 SYGVNS. CDR3 length: 11 amino acids. The CDR3 loop reads CAAGFGEKLFF. CDR3 coding DNA: TGTGCGGCGGGATTCGGTGAAAAACTGTTTTTT.

The chain carries TRBV11-2 and TRBJ2-7; D perhaps matches TRBD2 (6 bases). The V gene's germline CDR1 is SGHAT and CDR2 FQNNGV. The length of the CDR3 is 13 residues. Deletions cut 4 bases from V and 7 bases from J, with 14 bases between. In nucleotides, the CDR3 is TGTGCCAGCAGCTCATCCTCGGGGGAGGAGCAGTACTTC. Amino acids: CASSSSSGEEQYF.

The V and J genes are TRBV7-6 and TRBJ1-2; 8 nucleotides line up with TRBD1. The germline CDR1 and CDR2 sequences are SGHVS and FNYEAQ. The J segment lost 4 bases and the V segment lost 2 bases, leaving 15 bases of the junction unmatched. The CDR3 extends over 18 amino acids. CDR3 DNA: TGTGCCAGCAGCTTAACAGGGGGGCAGACCGACTCACTCTATGGCTACACCTTC. Translation: CASSLTGGQTDSLYGYTF.

A few counts support this clone. V and J are TRBV19 and TRBJ2-7; 7 positions agree with TRBD1. This CDR3 has 16 amino acids. Germline CDR1 LNHDA, CDR2 SQIVND (reference sequence). Trimming at V came to 0 bases and at J to 3 bases, leaving 8 bases not matched to a gene. The DNA for the CDR3 is TGTGCCAGTAGTATAGAAGGGACAGTCCCATACTACGAGCAGTACTTC. It specifies CASSIEGTVPYYEQYF.

J is TRBJ1-1 and V is TRBV9; D ambiguous. Germline V gene data show CDR1 as SGDLS and CDR2 as YYNGEE. This CDR3 spans 14 amino acids. Trimming shortened V by 0 bases and J by 0 bases, and 6 bases separated the two germline ends. The DNA of the CDR3 is TGTGCCAGCAGCGTAGCAGCCATGAACACTGAAGCTTTCTTT. This sequence encodes CASSVAAMNTEAFF.

The V call is TRBV25-1, the J call TRBJ1-4; no firm D call. Germline V CDR1 and CDR2: MGHDK, SYGVNS. The CDR3 runs 14 residues. With 2 bases removed from V and 6 bases from J, the gap between germline ends came to 10 bases. The CDR3 coding sequence is TGTGCCAGCAGTGAAAGGGTCGAGGATGAAAAACTGTTTTTT. It translates to CASSERVEDEKLFF.

J is TRBJ1-2 and V is TRBV11-3; 9 bases agree with TRBD1. Per germline, CDR1 SGHNT and CDR2 YENEEA. The CDR3 runs to 16 residues. V trimming: 3 bases; J trimming: 4 bases; junction bases outside the gene matches: 9. The CDR3: CASSFPGQGRGYGYTF. DNA for the CDR3: TGTGCCAGCAGCTTCCCTGGACAGGGGCGGGGCTATGGCTACACCTTC.